Below, 3 T cell receptor beta chains from the same sample are listed, as sequenced in a study of beta chain features in type 1 diabetes listed by TCRdb under 2018. Library method: the immunoSEQ multiplex PCR assay. The High Capacity cDNA Reverse Transcription Kit was used to reverse transcribe all of the isolated RNA, meaning that expressed TCRB transcripts were what got sequenced. TCRdb took over this immuneACCESS table, retaining in-frame rearrangements with V and J assigned. Such tables are incomplete; in checked studies, under half of the missing clones stem from an unresolved V gene, and the remainder is unexplained. This sample has about 150,000 clones in its table, and 11% of those were observed once. Over 2% of the sample lies in the top ten. The specimen was central memory CD4+ T cells from blood. These receptors all stem from a man aged 18 to 35 in good health.

The chain links TRBV27 to TRBJ2-3; D possibly matches TRBD1 or TRBD2 (6 bases each). Germline loops: CDR1 MNHEY, CDR2 SMNVEV (reference sequence). This CDR3 comprises 15 residues. The ends were cut back, 4 bases at V and 4 bases at J, with 15 bases in the middle. CDR3 region: CASSYGGLMADTQYF. CDR3 nucleotides: TGTGCCAGCAGTTATGGGGGGCTAATGGCAGATACGCAGTATTTT.

The chain is built from TRBV19 and TRBJ2-1; possible D gene TRBD1, 5 bases. This CDR3 spans 15 amino acids. Germline V gene lookup returns CDR1 LNHDA and CDR2 SQIVND (reference sequence). Trimming cost V 3 bases and J 4 bases, with 13 bases left between them. CDR3 in amino acids: CASSIQKRQYNEQFF. The DNA for the CDR3 is TGTGCCAGTAGTATCCAAAAACGACAGTACAATGAGCAGTTCTTC.

This chain links TRBV7-3 with TRBJ2-5; 12 nucleotides line up with TRBD2. The CDR3 covers 16 residues. Germline loops: CDR1 SGHTA, CDR2 FQGTGA. Trimming took 5 bases from V and 0 from J; bases not matched to a gene: 4. CDR3 sequence reads: CASSPGLAGNQETQYF. The CDR3 DNA reads TGTGCCAGCAGCCCTGGACTAGCGGGGAACCAAGAGACCCAGTACTTC.